The present T cell receptor (beta chain) was sequenced within a study of beta chain features in type 1 diabetes. Regarding the study as a whole: Shorter TCRB CDR3s, moderately but significantly so, marked every one of the four CD4+ subsets in Type 1 diabetes patients.

This clone was seen only a few times. Antigen unknown. Reverse transcribing all isolated RNA meant expressed TCRB transcripts were sequenced. Here immunoSEQ multiplex PCR was the method, and the copy in TCRdb shows in-frame clones only, minus some. The profile covers 500,000 to 700,000 clones, with 15% appearing a single time and approximately 0.087% taken by the ten largest. The germline gives CDR1 LNHDA, CDR2 SQIVND (reference sequence). Trimming took 3 bases from V and 4 from J, leaving 15 bases between them. This CDR3 region has 15 residues. Blood was collected once per donor into heparin, averaging about 110 mL. CD45RO/CCR7/CD25/CD127/CD95/CD27 separated CD4+ naive, central memory, regulatory and stem cell-like memory cells by sorting.

The receptor was isolated from a man aged 18 to 30 in good health. Input material: naive CD4+ T cells from blood. J is TRBJ1-2 and V is TRBV19; D unclear. The CDR3 sequence: CASSMSVNIVYGYTF. Written as DNA, the CDR3 is TGTGCCAGTAGTATGTCCGTGAACATCGTCTATGGCTACACCTTC.